The clone carrying this T cell receptor (beta chain) was observed a few times. Its target is unknown. This entry belongs to a study of blood T cells in healthy people across ages. At the level of the study: Every two T cells gave about one barcoded beta molecule via template switching. Findings of the study overall: No one knew whether donors had CMV, which possibly confounded expanded clonotype changes. Estimated diversity across one million T cells was deemed an underestimate.

A second PCR, run for about 7 to 12 cycles, used a sample-barcoded 5' primer plus a J-beta primer mix. One entry per CDR3 protein results from TCRdb running MiXCR on the 5' RACE reads. Among roughly 1.5 million distinct CDR3 sequences, roughly two fifths were seen once, and the ten largest hold around 4%. The sequence was collected from a woman aged 18-30 years in good health. Sequenced sample: blood.

The CDR3 here is CASSHGIEEQYF. The CDR3 DNA reads TGTGCCAGCAGCCATGGCATCGAGGAGCAGTACTTC. The chain uses TRBV3-1 and TRBJ2-4; D is undetermined. From germline, CDR1 is LGHDT and CDR2 YNNKEL (reference sequence). The CDR3 runs 12 residues. V lost 3 bases and J lost 13, with 13 bases in between.